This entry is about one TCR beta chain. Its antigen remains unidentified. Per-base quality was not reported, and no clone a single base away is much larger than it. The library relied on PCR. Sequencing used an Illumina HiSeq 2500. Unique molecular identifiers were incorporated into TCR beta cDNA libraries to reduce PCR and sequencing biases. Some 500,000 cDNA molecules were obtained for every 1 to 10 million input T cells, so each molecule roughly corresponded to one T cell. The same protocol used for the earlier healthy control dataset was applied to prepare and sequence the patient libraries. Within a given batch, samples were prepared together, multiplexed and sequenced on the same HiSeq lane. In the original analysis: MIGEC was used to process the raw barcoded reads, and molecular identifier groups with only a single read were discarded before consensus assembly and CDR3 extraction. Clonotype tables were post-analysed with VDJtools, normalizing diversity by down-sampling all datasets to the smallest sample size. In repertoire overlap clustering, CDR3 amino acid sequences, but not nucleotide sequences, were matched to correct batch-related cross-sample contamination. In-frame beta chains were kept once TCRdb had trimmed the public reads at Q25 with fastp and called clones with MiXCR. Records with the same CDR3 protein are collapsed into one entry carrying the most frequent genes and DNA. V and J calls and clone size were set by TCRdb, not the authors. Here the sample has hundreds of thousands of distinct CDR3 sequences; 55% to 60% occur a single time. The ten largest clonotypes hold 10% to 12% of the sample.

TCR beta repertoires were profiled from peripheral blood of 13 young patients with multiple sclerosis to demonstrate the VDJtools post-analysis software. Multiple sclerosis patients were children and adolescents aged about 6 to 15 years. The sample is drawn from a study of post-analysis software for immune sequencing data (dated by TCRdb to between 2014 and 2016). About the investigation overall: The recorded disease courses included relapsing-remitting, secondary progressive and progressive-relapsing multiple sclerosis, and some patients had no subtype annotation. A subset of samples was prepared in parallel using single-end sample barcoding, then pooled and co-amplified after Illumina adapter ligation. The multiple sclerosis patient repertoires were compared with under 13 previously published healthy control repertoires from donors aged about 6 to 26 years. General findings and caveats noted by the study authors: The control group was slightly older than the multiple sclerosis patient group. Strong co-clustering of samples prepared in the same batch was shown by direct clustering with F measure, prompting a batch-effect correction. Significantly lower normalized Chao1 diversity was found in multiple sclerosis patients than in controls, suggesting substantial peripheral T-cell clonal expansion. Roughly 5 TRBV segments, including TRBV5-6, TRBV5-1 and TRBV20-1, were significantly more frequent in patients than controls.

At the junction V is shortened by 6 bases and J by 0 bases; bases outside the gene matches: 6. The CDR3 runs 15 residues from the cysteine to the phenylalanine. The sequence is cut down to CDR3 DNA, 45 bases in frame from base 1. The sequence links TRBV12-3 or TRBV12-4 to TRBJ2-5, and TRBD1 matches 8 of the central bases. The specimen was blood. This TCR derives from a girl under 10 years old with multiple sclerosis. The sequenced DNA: TGTGCCAGCAGGGCCGGGACAGGAGACCAAGAGACCCAGTACTTC. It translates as CASRAGTGDQETQYF.